Reported below is one T cell receptor beta chain. The method was immunoSEQ multiplex PCR; TCRdb's version includes in-frame clones alone and lacks a portion of them. In the table there are tens of thousands of clones, roughly 87% of which are singletons. This entry comes from a study of OX40 agonist ivuxolimab in advanced cancers. Study-level information: The diagnoses of dose-escalation patients were hepatocellular carcinoma, melanoma, renal cell or head and neck cancer.

The CDR3 extends over 16 amino acids. Germline V CDR1 and CDR2: MGHDK, SYGVNS. Trimming removed 1 base from V and 4 bases from J, with 15 bases in between. The chain couples TRBV25-1 to TRBJ2-3; D possibly corresponds to TRBD2 (8 bases). The source of this sequence is an adult with an advanced solid tumor such as melanoma, head and neck, liver or kidney cancer. The sample in question was CD4+ or CD8+ T cells sorted from blood, obtained in a trial of the OX40 agonist ivuxolimab. The CDR3 sequence is CASSESGGLVPDTQYF. The CDR3 DNA reads TGTGCCAGCAGTGAATCAGGGGGACTAGTGCCAGATACGCAGTATTTT.